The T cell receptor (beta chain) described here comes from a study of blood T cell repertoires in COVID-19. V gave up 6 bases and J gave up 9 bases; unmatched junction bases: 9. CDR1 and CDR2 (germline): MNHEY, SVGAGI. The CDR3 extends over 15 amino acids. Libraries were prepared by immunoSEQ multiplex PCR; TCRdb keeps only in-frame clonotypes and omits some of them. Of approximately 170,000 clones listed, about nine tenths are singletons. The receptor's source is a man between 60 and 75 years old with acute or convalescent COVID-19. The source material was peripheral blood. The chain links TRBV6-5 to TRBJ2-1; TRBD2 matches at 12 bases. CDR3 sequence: CASRLLAGGSGEQFF. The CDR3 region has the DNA TGTGCCAGCAGGCTTCTAGCGGGGGGGAGCGGTGAGCAGTTCTTC.